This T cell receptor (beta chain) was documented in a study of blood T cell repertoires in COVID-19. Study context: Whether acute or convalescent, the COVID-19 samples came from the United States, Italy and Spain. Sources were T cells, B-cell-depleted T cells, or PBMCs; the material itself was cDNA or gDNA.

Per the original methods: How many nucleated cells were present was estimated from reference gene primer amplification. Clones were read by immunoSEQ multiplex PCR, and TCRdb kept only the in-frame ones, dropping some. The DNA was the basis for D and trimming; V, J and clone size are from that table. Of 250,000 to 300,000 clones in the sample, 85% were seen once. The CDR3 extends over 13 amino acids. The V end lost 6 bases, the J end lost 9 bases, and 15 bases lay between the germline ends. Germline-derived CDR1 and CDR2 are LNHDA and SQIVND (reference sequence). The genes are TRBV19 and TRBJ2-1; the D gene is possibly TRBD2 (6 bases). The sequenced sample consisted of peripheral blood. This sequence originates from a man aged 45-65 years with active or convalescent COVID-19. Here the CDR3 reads CASSQRGGGEQFF. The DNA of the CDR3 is TGTGCCAGTAGCCAAAGGGGAGGAGGTGAGCAGTTCTTC. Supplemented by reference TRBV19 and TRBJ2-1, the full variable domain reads DGGITQSPKYLFRKEGQNVTLSCEQNLNHDAMYWYRQDPGQGLRLIYYSQIVNDFQKGDIAEGYSVSREKKESFPLTVTSAQKNPTAFYLCASSQRGGGEQFFGPGTRLTVL.